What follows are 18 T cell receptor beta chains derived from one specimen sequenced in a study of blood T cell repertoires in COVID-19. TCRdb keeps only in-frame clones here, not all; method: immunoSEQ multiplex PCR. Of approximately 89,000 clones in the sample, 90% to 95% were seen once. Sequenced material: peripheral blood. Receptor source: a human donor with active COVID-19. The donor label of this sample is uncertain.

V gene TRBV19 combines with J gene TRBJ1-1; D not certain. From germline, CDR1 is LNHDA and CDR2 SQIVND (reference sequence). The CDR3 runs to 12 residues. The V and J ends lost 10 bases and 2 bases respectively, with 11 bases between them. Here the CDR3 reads CATNEVNTEAFF. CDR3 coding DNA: TGTGCCACTAACGAGGTTAACACTGAAGCTTTCTTT.

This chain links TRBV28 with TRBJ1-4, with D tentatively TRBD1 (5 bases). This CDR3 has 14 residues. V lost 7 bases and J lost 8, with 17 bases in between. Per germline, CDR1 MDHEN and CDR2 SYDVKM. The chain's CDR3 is CASTRGQGFEKLFF. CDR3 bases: TGTGCCAGCACAAGAGGCCAGGGTTTCGAAAAACTGTTTTTT.

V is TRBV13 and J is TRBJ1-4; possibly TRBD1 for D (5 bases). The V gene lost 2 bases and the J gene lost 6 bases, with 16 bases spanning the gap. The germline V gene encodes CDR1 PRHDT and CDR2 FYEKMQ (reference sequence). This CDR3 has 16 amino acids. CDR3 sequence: CASSLNSGALDEKLFF. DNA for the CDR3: TGTGCCAGCAGCTTAAACAGTGGGGCTTTAGATGAAAAACTGTTTTTT.

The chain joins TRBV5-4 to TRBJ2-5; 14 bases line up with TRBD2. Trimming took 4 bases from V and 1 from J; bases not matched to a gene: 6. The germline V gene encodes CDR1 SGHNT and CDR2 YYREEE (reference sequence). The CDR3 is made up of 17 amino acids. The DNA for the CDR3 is TGTGCCAGCAGCCTCGGACTAGCGGGAGGCTTCCAAGAGACCCAGTACTTC. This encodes CASSLGLAGGFQETQYF.

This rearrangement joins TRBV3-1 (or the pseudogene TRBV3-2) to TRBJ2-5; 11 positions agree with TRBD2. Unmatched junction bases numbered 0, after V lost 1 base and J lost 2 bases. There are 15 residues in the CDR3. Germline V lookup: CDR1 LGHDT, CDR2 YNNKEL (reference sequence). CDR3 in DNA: TGTGCCAGCAGCCAAGGGACTAGCGGGCAAGAGACCCAGTACTTC. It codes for CASSQGTSGQETQYF.

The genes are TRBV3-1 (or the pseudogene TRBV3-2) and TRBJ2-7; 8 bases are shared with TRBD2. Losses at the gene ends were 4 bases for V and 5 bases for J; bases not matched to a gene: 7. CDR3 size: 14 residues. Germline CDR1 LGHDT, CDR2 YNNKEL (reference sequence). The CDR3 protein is CASSLGRGNHEQYF. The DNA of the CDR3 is TGTGCCAGCAGCCTCGGGAGGGGTAATCACGAGCAGTACTTC.

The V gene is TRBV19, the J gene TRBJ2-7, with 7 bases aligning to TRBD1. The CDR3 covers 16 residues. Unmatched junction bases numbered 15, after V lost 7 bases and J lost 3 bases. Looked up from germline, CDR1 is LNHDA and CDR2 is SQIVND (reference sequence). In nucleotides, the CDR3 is TGTGCCAGTAAGGGGGATGGGGACAGACCTTACTACGAGCAGTACTTC. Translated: CASKGDGDRPYYEQYF.

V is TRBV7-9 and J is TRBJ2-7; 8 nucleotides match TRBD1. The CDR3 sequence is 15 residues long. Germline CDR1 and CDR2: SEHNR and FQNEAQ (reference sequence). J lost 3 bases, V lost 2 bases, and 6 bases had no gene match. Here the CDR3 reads CASSLPGTGHYEQYF. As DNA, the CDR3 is TGTGCCAGCAGCTTACCCGGGACAGGTCACTACGAGCAGTACTTC. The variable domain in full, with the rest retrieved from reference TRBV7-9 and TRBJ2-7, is DTGVSQNPRHKITKRGQNVTFRCDPISEHNRLYWYRQTLGQGPEFLTYFQNEAQLEKSRLLSDRFSAERPKGSFSTLEIQRTEQGDSAMYLCASSLPGTGHYEQYFGPGTRLTVT.

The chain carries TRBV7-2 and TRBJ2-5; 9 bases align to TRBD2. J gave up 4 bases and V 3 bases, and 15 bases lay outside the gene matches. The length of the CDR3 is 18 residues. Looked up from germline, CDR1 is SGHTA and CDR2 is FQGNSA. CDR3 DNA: TGTGCCAGCAGCTTCCGACTGGGGACTAGCCTGGGAACAGAGACCCAGTACTTC. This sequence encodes CASSFRLGTSLGTETQYF.

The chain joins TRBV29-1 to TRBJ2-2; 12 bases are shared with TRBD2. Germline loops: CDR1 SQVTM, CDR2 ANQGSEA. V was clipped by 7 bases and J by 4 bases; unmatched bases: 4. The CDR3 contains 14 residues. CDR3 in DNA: TGCAGCGGATCTAGCGGGGGGGGCACCGGGGAGCTGTTTTTT. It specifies CSGSSGGGTGELFF.

As DNA, the CDR3 is TGTGCCAGCAGCTTAGGGGGACTAGCGGGGAGCTCCTACAATGAGCAGTTCTTC. Translation: CASSLGGLAGSSYNEQFF. The J gene is TRBJ2-1, the V gene TRBV7-9, with TRBD2 matching over 13 bases. The germline V gene encodes CDR1 SEHNR and CDR2 FQNEAQ (reference sequence). The trim removed 1 base at V and 0 bases at J, leaving 3 bases unmatched. The CDR3 runs 18 residues.

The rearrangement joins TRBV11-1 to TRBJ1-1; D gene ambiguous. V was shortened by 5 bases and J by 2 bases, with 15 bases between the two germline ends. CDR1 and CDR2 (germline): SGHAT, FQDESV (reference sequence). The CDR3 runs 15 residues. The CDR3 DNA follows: TGTGCCAGCAGCCCCTCCAGCGGCAGAAACACTGAAGCTTTCTTT. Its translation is CASSPSSGRNTEAFF.

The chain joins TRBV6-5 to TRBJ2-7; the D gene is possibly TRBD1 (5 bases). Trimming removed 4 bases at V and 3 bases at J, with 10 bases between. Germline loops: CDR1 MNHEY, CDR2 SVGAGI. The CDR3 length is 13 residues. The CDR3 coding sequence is TGTGCCAGCAGTTCAGGGTTTCTCTACGAGCAGTACTTC. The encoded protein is CASSSGFLYEQYF.

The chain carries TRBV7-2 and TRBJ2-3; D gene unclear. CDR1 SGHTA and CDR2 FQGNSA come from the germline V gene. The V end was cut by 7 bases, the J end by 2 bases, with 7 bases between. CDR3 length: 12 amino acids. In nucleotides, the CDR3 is TGTGCCAGCACCCTTAACACAGATACGCAGTATTTT. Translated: CASTLNTDTQYF. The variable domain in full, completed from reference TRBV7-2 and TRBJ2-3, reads GAGVSQSPSNKVTEKGKDVELRCDPISGHTALYWYRQSLGQGLEFLIYFQGNSAPDKSGLPSDRFSAERTGGSVSTLTIQRTQQEDSAVYLCASTLNTDTQYFGPGTRLTVL.

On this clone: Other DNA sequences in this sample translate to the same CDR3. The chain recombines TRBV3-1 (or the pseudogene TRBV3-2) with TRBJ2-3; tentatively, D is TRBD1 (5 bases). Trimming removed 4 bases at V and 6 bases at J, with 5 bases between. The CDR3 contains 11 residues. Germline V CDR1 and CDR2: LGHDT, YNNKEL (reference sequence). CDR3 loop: CASSRGDTQYF. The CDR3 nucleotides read TGTGCCAGCAGCCGGGGCGATACGCAGTATTTT.

CDR3 nucleotide sequence: TGTGCCAGCAGCCGATTACTAGGAGAAGGAGGCCACGAGCAGTACTTC. Its translation: CASSRLLGEGGHEQYF. The chain has TRBV28 and TRBJ2-7; D perhaps matches TRBD2 (5 bases). The V end lost 6 bases, the J end lost 5 bases, and 23 bases lay between the germline ends. The CDR3 extends over 16 amino acids. CDR1 is MDHEN and CDR2 is SYDVKM in the germline V gene.

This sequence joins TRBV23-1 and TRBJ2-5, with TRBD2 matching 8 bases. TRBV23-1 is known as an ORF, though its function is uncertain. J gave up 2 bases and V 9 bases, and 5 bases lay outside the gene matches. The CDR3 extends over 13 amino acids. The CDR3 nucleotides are TGCGCCAGACTAGCGGTACCTCAAGAGACCCAGTACTTC. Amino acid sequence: CARLAVPQETQYF.

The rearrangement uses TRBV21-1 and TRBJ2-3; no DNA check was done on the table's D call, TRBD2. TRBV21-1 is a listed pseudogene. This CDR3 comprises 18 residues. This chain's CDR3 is CASSKDGLAGAGTDTQYF. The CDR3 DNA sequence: TGTGCCAGCAGCAAAGACGGGCTAGCGGGAGCGGGGACAGATACGCAGTATTTT.